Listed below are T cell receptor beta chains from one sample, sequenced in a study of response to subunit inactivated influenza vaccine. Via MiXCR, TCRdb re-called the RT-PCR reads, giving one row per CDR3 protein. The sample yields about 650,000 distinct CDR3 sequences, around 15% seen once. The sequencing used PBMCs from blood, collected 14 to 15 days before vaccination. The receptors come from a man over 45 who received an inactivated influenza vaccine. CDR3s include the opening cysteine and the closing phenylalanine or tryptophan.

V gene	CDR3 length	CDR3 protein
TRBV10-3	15	CAISVDRGSTGEQYF
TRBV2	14	CASRQRESHGELFF
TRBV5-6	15	CASSLYDRDSYEQYF
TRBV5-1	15	CASGTGDRFSYEQYF
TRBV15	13	CATEIRPNTEAFF
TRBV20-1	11	CSAPHHYEQYF
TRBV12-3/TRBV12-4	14	CASSLTGRYQPQHF
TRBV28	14	CASSIQQGKEKLFF
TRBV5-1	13	CASSKTGGHEQYF
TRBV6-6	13	CASSYGTGGEQYF
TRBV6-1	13	CASRSPRTDTQYF
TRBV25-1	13	CASSAGQGTEAFF
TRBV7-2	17	CASSIAGLAVSTYEQYF
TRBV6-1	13	CASRDSPNTEAFF
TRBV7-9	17	CASSWTGDVAANYGYTF
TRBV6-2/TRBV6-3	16	CASSYIPRRGYYGYTF
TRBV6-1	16	CASSERTTGRNQPQHF
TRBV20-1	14	CSAEASGRANEQFF
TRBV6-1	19	CASSPRGTGFIIGTGELFF
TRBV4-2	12	CAGSTEASEQFF
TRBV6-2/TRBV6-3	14	CASTRPQGAGELFF
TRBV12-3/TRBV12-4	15	CASSFWGAGAGELFF
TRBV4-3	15	CASSQDGVTNTEAFF
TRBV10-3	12	CAISESRERYTF
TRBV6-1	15	CASRVGTSGTDTQYF
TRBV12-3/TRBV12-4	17	CASSTVGGVENQETQYF
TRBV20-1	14	CSARNTVGGETQYF
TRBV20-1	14	CSARVGNLNTEAFF
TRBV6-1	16	CASSHASGSGSYEQYF
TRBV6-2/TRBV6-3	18	CASIRKGAGVRNTGELFF
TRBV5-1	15	CASSSGTGPQETQYF
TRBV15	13	CATSRALTGELFF
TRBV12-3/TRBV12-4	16	CASSLFGRYSGNTIYF